One sample yielded the 31 T cell receptor beta chains listed below, sequenced in a study of blood T cell repertoires in COVID-19. TCRdb keeps only in-frame clones here, not all; method: immunoSEQ multiplex PCR. The table includes approximately 260,000 clones, 65% to 90% detected once. Sequencing was done on a sample of peripheral blood. The receptors come from a woman aged 80 or over with active or convalescent COVID-19.

The V gene is TRBV27, the J gene TRBJ2-5; the match to TRBD1 covers 7 bases. Germline V gene lookup returns CDR1 MNHEY and CDR2 SMNVEV (reference sequence). V dropped 5 bases and J dropped 5; count of bases not matched to a gene: 8. This CDR3 has 14 amino acids. Written as DNA, the CDR3 is TGTGCCAGCAGTCCCATTGACAGGGAGGAGACCCAGTACTTC. Translating it yields CASSPIDREETQYF.

As DNA, the CDR3 is TGCGCCAGCAGCTTGAGGAGCTCCTACAATGAGCAGTTCTTC. It translates to CASSLRSSYNEQFF. The chain uses TRBV5-1 and TRBJ2-1; D call uncertain. Germline assignment: CDR1 SGHRS and CDR2 YFSETQ. Trimming stripped 1 base from V and 0 bases from J, with 5 bases between. The CDR3 consists of 14 residues.

V and J are TRBV5-1 and TRBJ2-7, with TRBD1 matching over 7 bases. Germline CDR1 SGHRS, CDR2 YFSETQ. V dropped 4 bases and J dropped 2; count of bases not matched to a gene: 6. The CDR3 is made up of 14 amino acids. CDR3: CASSPRQGTYEQYF. In DNA, the CDR3 is TGCGCCAGCAGCCCGAGACAGGGAACCTACGAGCAGTACTTC.

CDR3 in amino acids: CASSYNTGGRETQYF. CDR3 in DNA: TGTGCCAGCAGCTATAACACAGGGGGCCGGGAGACCCAGTACTTC. V is TRBV5-8 and J is TRBJ2-5, with 9 bases that match TRBD1. The ends lost 3 bases at V and 5 bases at J; junction bases unmatched: 8. CDR1 and CDR2 from the germline V gene are SGHTS and YDEGEE. This CDR3 has 15 amino acids.

The chain has TRBV2 and TRBJ2-1, with 9 bases that match TRBD1. Germline trimming cut 8 bases from V and 5 bases from J; bases unmatched to any gene: 4. The V gene's germline CDR1 is SNHLY and CDR2 FYNNEI. The CDR3 extends over 13 amino acids. The CDR3 bases are TGTGCCAGCGAACAGGGGGCTGACAATGAGCAGTTCTTC. Amino acids: CASEQGADNEQFF.

The chain uses TRBV20-1 and TRBJ2-1; D gene unclear. Germline-derived CDR1 and CDR2 are DFQATT and SNEGSKA (reference sequence). The CDR3 has 11 amino acids. Trimming took off 1 base at V and 8 bases at J, with 6 bases between the two ends. The CDR3 region is CSARGRYEQFF. CDR3 sequence (DNA): TGCAGTGCTAGAGGTCGGTATGAGCAGTTCTTC.

Only one count was recorded for this clone. The chain is built from TRBV6-5 and TRBJ2-5; D possibly corresponds to TRBD2 (6 bases). From germline, CDR1 is MNHEY and CDR2 SVGAGI. CDR3 size: 14 residues. Trimming took 7 bases from V and 4 from J, leaving 16 bases between them. The CDR3 is CASTTQAGTETQYF. CDR3 in DNA: TGTGCCAGCACAACCCAGGCGGGAACAGAGACCCAGTACTTC.

The rearrangement links TRBV2 to TRBJ1-1, with TRBD1 as a possible D gene (6 bases). Trimming shortened V by 7 bases and J by 3 bases, and 15 bases separated the two germline ends. In germline, CDR1 is SNHLY, CDR2 FYNNEI. The CDR3 has 14 residues. In DNA, the CDR3 is TGTGCCAGCACCAGCGACAGGCTGTACACTGAAGCTTTCTTT. It specifies CASTSDRLYTEAFF.

The chain joins TRBV11-1 to TRBJ2-7; 7 bases are a match to TRBD2. With 1 base clipped from V and 3 bases from J, the junction kept 3 bases outside the gene matches. Germline loops: CDR1 SGHAT, CDR2 FQDESV (reference sequence). This CDR3 region has 14 residues. The CDR3 region is CASSLGLADYEQYF. CDR3 in DNA: TGTGCCAGCAGCTTAGGGCTAGCGGACTACGAGCAGTACTTC.

The rearrangement uses TRBV6-1 and TRBJ2-1, with D tentatively TRBD1 (5 bases). Trimming removed 2 bases at V and 5 bases at J, with 13 bases between. The germline gives CDR1 MNHNS, CDR2 SASEGT. The CDR3 spans 15 residues. DNA for the CDR3: TGTGCCAGCAGTGAAACCCAGGGTAGCCACAATGAGCAGTTCTTC. Its translation: CASSETQGSHNEQFF.

The V and J genes are TRBV28 and TRBJ2-5; TRBD2 matches at 15 bases. The CDR3 runs to 17 residues. The ends lost 3 bases at V and 5 bases at J; junction bases unmatched: 7. In germline, CDR1 is MDHEN, CDR2 SYDVKM. The CDR3 region has the DNA TGTGCCAGCAGTTTCGGACTAGCGGGAGGGTGGTTGGAGACCCAGTACTTC. Translating gives CASSFGLAGGWLETQYF. The full variable domain, rest sourced from reference TRBV28 and TRBJ2-5, is DVKVTQSSRYLVKRTGEKVFLECVQDMDHENMFWYRQDPGLGLRLIYFSYDVKMKEKGDIPEGYSVSREKKERFSLILESASTNQTSMYLCASSFGLAGGWLETQYFGPGTRLLVL.

The CDR3 sequence: CASSLMGLAGKSYEQYF. The CDR3 DNA reads TGTGCCAGCAGCTTAATGGGACTAGCGGGAAAATCCTACGAGCAGTACTTC. The V and J genes are TRBV7-8 and TRBJ2-7, with 13 bases fitting TRBD2. Germline V CDR1 and CDR2: SGHVS, FQNEAQ. J gave up 1 base and V 2 bases, and 5 bases lay outside the gene matches. The CDR3 length is 17 residues.

DNA of the CDR3: TGTGCCAGCAGTTGGCAGGGAGGGGAAAAACTGTTTTTT. It codes for CASSWQGGEKLFF. The gene calls are TRBV2 and TRBJ1-4, with D perhaps matching TRBD1 (5 bases). CDR1 is SNHLY, CDR2 FYNNEI, per germline. Trimming left V 5 bases short and J 8 bases short, with 12 bases between. This CDR3 region has 13 residues.

J is TRBJ2-3 and V is TRBV7-9; 15 bases match TRBD2. The CDR3 runs 15 residues. With 5 bases clipped from V and 4 bases from J, the junction kept 1 base outside the gene matches. Germline loops: CDR1 SEHNR, CDR2 FQNEAQ (reference sequence). CDR3 in DNA: TGTGCCAGCAGCAGGACTAGCGGGGGGGCAGATACGCAGTATTTT. Encoded protein: CASSRTSGGADTQYF.

The J gene is TRBJ2-1, the V gene TRBV28; 7 bases align to TRBD1. With 6 bases clipped from V and 3 bases from J, the junction kept 14 bases outside the gene matches. The length of the CDR3 is 17 residues. Germline V gene lookup returns CDR1 MDHEN and CDR2 SYDVKM. As DNA, the CDR3 is TGTGCCAGCAGACCACGAAATACAGGGGTGCTCTACAATGAGCAGTTCTTC. Its translation is CASRPRNTGVLYNEQFF.

V gene TRBV30 combines with J gene TRBJ2-1, with D unclear. The V gene's germline CDR1 is GTSNPN and CDR2 SVGIG (reference sequence). CDR3 length: 11 amino acids. V lost 5 bases and J 4 bases, leaving 6 bases between the germline ends. The CDR3 sequence: CAWAVYNEQFF. Here the CDR3 DNA reads TGTGCCTGGGCCGTATACAATGAGCAGTTCTTC.

The chain couples TRBV11-2 to TRBJ2-7, with a weak D call TRBD2 (6 bases). CDR3 size: 14 residues. Germline CDR1 SGHAT, CDR2 FQNNGV. V dropped 3 bases and J dropped 4 bases, with 13 bases sitting between them. The CDR3 region has the DNA TGTGCCAGCAGCTTGGGCGGGGCCGATTACGAGCAGTACTTC. This translates into CASSLGGADYEQYF.

This chain uses TRBV18 with TRBJ2-7, with 9 bases identical to TRBD1. V was pared by 6 bases and J by 2 bases, with 11 bases of the junction left unmatched. Germline CDR1 is KGHSH and CDR2 is LQKENI. This CDR3 has 16 amino acids. CDR3 residues: CASSPSPGQGTYEQYF. CDR3 DNA: TGTGCCAGCTCCCCTTCTCCGGGACAGGGCACCTACGAGCAGTACTTC.

The chain couples TRBV10-1 to TRBJ2-7; 9 bases are shared with TRBD1. CDR1 is WNHNN and CDR2 is SYGVQD in the germline V gene (reference sequence). The CDR3 covers 15 residues. J was trimmed by 1 base and V by 3 bases; bases with no gene match: 4. Here the CDR3 DNA reads TGCGCCAGCAGTGAAGGGACAGGGATATCCTACGAGCAGTACTTC. Its protein is CASSEGTGISYEQYF.

Written as DNA, the CDR3 is TGTGCCAGCAGCTTTATGTACAATCAGCCCCAGCATTTT. This translates into CASSFMYNQPQHF. This chain joins TRBV11-2 and TRBJ1-5, with D uncertain. Per germline, CDR1 SGHAT and CDR2 FQNNGV. The CDR3 is 13 residues long. V lost 3 bases, J lost 3 bases, and 6 bases lay in between.

The chain couples TRBV10-2 to TRBJ1-4, with D possibly TRBD1 on 5 matching bases. In germline, CDR1 is WSHSY, CDR2 SAAADI. CDR3 length equals 15 residues. V dropped 0 bases and J dropped 2 bases, with 7 bases sitting between them. CDR3 sequence (DNA): TGCGCCAGCAGTGAGTCAGCAGGGACTAATGAAAAACTGTTTTTT. It yields the protein CASSESAGTNEKLFF.

The chain couples TRBV2 to TRBJ2-1; D ambiguous. CDR1 is SNHLY, CDR2 FYNNEI, per germline. V gave up 5 bases and J gave up 5 bases, with 10 bases separating them. This CDR3 region has 13 residues. CDR3 sequence: CASSINRDNEQFF. DNA for the CDR3: TGTGCCAGCAGTATTAACCGGGACAATGAGCAGTTCTTC.

This clone has a handful of counts. The genes are TRBV15 and TRBJ1-1; D unresolved. CDR3 size: 15 residues. Trimming took off 0 bases at V and 7 bases at J, with 15 bases between the two ends. Looked up from germline, CDR1 is LNHNV and CDR2 is YYDKDF (reference sequence). CDR3 sequence reads: CATSRDLKSGDEAFF. In DNA form, the CDR3 reads TGTGCCACCAGCAGAGACCTTAAGTCCGGGGATGAAGCTTTCTTT.

The V gene is TRBV10-1, the J gene TRBJ2-2; 12 nucleotides match TRBD1. The CDR3 totals 19 residues. Germline-derived CDR1 and CDR2 are WNHNN and SYGVQD (reference sequence). V trimming: 3 bases; J trimming: 6 bases; junction bases outside the gene matches: 14. The DNA of the CDR3 is TGCGCCAGCAGTGAACTATTTGGGACAGGGGGCACTAGGGCCGGGGAGCTGTTTTTT. Protein: CASSELFGTGGTRAGELFF.

The chain employs TRBV5-1 and TRBJ1-4; D gene ambiguous. The CDR3 length is 15 residues. Germline V gives CDR1 SGHRS, CDR2 YFSETQ. V was cut by 1 base and J by 0 bases, with 7 bases left in between. CDR3 in DNA: TGCGCCAGCAGCTTGTGGGAGTCAACTAATGAAAAACTGTTTTTT. Translation: CASSLWESTNEKLFF.

The chain recombines TRBV5-1 with TRBJ1-5; the D gene is possibly TRBD1 (5 bases). The V gene lost 0 bases and the J gene lost 7 bases, with 14 bases spanning the gap. The germline V gene has CDR1 SGHRS and CDR2 YFSETQ. The CDR3 covers 15 residues. This CDR3 reads CASSLAPTAYQPQHF. The CDR3 DNA sequence: TGCGCCAGCAGCTTGGCACCGACAGCTTACCAGCCCCAGCATTTT. The full variable domain, its missing parts supplied by reference TRBV5-1 and TRBJ1-5, is KAGVTQTPRYLIKTRGQQVTLSCSPISGHRSVSWYQQTPGQGLQFLFEYFSETQRNKGNFPGRFSGRQFSNSRSEMNVSTLELGDSALYLCASSLAPTAYQPQHFGDGTRLSIL.

The V gene is TRBV24-1, the J gene TRBJ2-3, with 8 nucleotides matching TRBD2. This CDR3 is built from 15 residues. Germline V gene data show CDR1 as KGHDR and CDR2 as SFDVKD. Germline trimming cut 6 bases from V and 0 bases from J; bases unmatched to any gene: 4. The CDR3 DNA sequence: TGTGCCACCAGTTACGGGGGGGCTAGCACAGATACGCAGTATTTT. Protein sequence: CATSYGGASTDTQYF.

The chain carries TRBV27 and TRBJ2-7, with D possibly matching TRBD2 (6 bases). Trimming left V 5 bases short and J 4 bases short, with 18 bases between. Germline V CDR1 and CDR2: MNHEY, SMNVEV (reference sequence). CDR3 length: 15 amino acids. CDR3 sequence reads: CASSTPIAERYEQYF. For the CDR3, the DNA is TGTGCCAGCAGTACCCCAATAGCGGAACGGTACGAGCAGTACTTC.

The chain couples TRBV28 to TRBJ2-2, with 7 nucleotides matching TRBD2. Trimming at V came to 6 bases and at J to 6 bases, leaving 10 bases not matched to a gene. This CDR3 has 15 residues. Germline lookup yields CDR1 MDHEN and CDR2 SYDVKM. CDR3 sequence reads: CASSFPRGLSGELFF. The CDR3 DNA reads TGTGCCAGCAGCTTTCCGCGGGGGTTGTCCGGGGAGCTGTTTTTT.

The rearrangement joins TRBV19 to TRBJ1-2; unclear D gene. With 6 bases removed from V and 5 bases from J, the gap between germline ends came to 10 bases. The CDR3 is 12 amino acids. Germline CDR1 LNHDA, CDR2 SQIVND (reference sequence). The CDR3 nucleotides are TGTGCCAGTAGACAGACCGTTTATGGCTACACCTTC. This codes for CASRQTVYGYTF.

As for this clone: The junction differs from germline at one of its ends, possibly a read error. The chain couples TRBV10-1 to TRBJ2-5; 8 positions agree with TRBD1. Germline CDR1 is WNHNN and CDR2 is SYGVQD (reference sequence). The CDR3 covers 14 residues. Here the CDR3 reads CASSEPGGEEAQYF. The CDR3, as DNA: TGCGCCAGCAGTGAACCAGGGGGCGAAGAGGCCCAGTACTTC.